This TCR beta chain was retrieved from a study of cytomegalovirus exposure and HLA in healthy donors. Study as a whole: There were nearly 120 million unique TCR beta sequences, drawn from about 179 million T cells, in an earlier analysis.

As concerns this clone: The target antigen is unknown.

No record was made of this donor's CMV serostatus. The PCR had 60 Vbeta and 13 Jbeta primers. TCRdb keeps only in-frame clones here, not all; method: immunoSEQ multiplex PCR. The table records about 82,000 clones, around 85% of them present only once. V gave up 5 bases and J gave up 1 base, with 11 bases separating them. Germline V gene sequence: CDR1 MNHEY, CDR2 SVGAGI. This CDR3 region has 14 residues. Study-level findings and limits: Later on, an analysis found that several of the most significant clusters appeared to be linked to common viral pathogens, which included parvovirus B19. Per a prior analysis, the majority of TCR beta V segments were productive roughly 90% or roughly 30% of the time.

J is TRBJ2-5 and V is TRBV6-5, with D perhaps matching TRBD1 (6 bases). The receptor comes from a human donor in good health. Material: PBMCs. CDR3 bases: TGTGCCAGCAGTGGCCAGGGGTTCCAAGAGACCCAGTACTTC. This codes for CASSGQGFQETQYF.